The clone carrying this TCR beta chain was counted a single time. The data were taken from a study of blood T cell repertoires in COVID-19. Study overall: There were acute and convalescent COVID-19 samples, and they came from the United States, Italy and Spain. PBMCs, B-cell-depleted T cells, or T cells were the source of the cDNA or gDNA that made up the material.

Produced via immunoSEQ multiplex PCR; TCRdb's table is partial and in-frame only. The sample includes 15,000 to 20,000 clones, 86% of them seen just once. This TCR was sampled from a human donor with active COVID-19. The donor label of this sample is uncertain. Sequenced sample: peripheral blood.

The DNA of the CDR3 is TGTGCCAGTAGTATGGCGGGCGGGGGGGCAGATACGCAGTATTTT. As protein: CASSMAGGGADTQYF. The chain uses TRBV19 and TRBJ2-3; 9 positions agree with TRBD2. The germline V gene has CDR1 LNHDA and CDR2 SQIVND (reference sequence). The CDR3 length is 15 residues. After removal of 3 bases from V and 4 bases from J, the junction contained 5 bases not matched to a gene.